The 8 T cell receptor beta chains in this list originate from one sample, sequenced in a study of spatial heterogeneity in lung cancer. Time point noted: sample taken at primary tumor resection. These TCRs are of unknown antigen specificity. TCRdb itself ran the 5' RACE reads through MiXCR, one entry per CDR3 protein. This sample carries 15,000 to 20,000 distinct CDR3 sequences, around 5% of them seen once, and the ten largest clones take about a tenth. The study, taken as a whole, reports: Expanded alpha and beta TCR counts within tumors tracked tumor mutation counts.

The sequences come from lung tumor tissue, collected at surgery. These receptors were obtained from a female donor with early-stage non-small cell lung cancer.

This clonotype has ten or more counts. In a library made to pick up alpha chains, this beta chain is a stray read with a size that means little. The rearrangement joins TRBV2 to TRBJ2-5; D gene uncertain. The CDR3 is 10 residues long. Germline assignment: CDR1 SNHLY and CDR2 FYNNEI. Trimming removed 7 bases from V and 4 bases from J, with 4 bases in between. CDR3 nucleotides: TGTGCCAGCATGGGAGAGACCCAGTACTTC. Its translation is CASMGETQYF.

Regarding this clonotype: Being off target in a library aimed at alpha chains, this beta chain has a size of little meaning. J is TRBJ2-7 and V is TRBV9; D gene uncertain. Germline CDR1 reads SGDLS; CDR2 reads YYNGEE. V was pared by 0 bases and J by 0 bases, with 16 bases between. This CDR3 region has 17 residues. The CDR3 is CASSVESVGWSSYEQYF. The CDR3 nucleotides are TGTGCCAGCAGCGTAGAATCCGTGGGGTGGTCCTCCTACGAGCAGTACTTC.

This clonotype was found many times. The library was prepared for alpha chains; this beta chain is a stray read, so its frequency means little. The chain carries TRBV3-1 and TRBJ2-7, with no clear D. Germline V gene lookup returns CDR1 LGHDT and CDR2 YNNKEL (reference sequence). The CDR3 has 12 amino acids. V was shortened by 1 base and J by 2 bases, with 3 bases between the two germline ends. CDR3 amino acids: CASSQAAYEQYF. The CDR3 DNA reads as TGTGCCAGCAGCCAAGCCGCCTACGAGCAGTACTTC.

This clonotype was observed many times. The library was designed around alpha chains, so this beta chain is a stray read whose abundance carries little weight. V is TRBV7-9 and J is TRBJ1-1, with 7 bases aligning to TRBD1. Germline-derived CDR1 and CDR2 are SEHNR and FQNEAQ (reference sequence). The CDR3 loop spans 14 amino acids. V lost 4 bases and J lost 8; bases outside the gene matches: 10. The DNA of the CDR3 is TGTGCCAGCAGCTCCGGGACAGAGGTAGCCGAAGCTTTCTTT. It specifies CASSSGTEVAEAFF.

This clonotype occurred a few times. Because this beta chain is a stray read in a library intended to capture alpha chains, its abundance should not be given much weight. This sequence joins TRBV7-9 and TRBJ1-1; 8 bases match TRBD1. This CDR3 has 13 residues. V shed 5 bases, J shed 10 bases, and the junction held 9 bases outside the gene matches. Germline V gene sequence: CDR1 SEHNR, CDR2 FQNEAQ (reference sequence). CDR3 nucleotides: TGTGCCAGCAGCAGGGGGACAGGACGTTTAGCTTTCTTT. It codes for CASSRGTGRLAFF.

This clonotype was seen repeatedly, ten times or more. Within a library made for alpha chains, this beta chain is off target, and its count is uninformative. The rearrangement joins TRBV6-5 to TRBJ2-2; D is perhaps TRBD2 (6 bases). The ends were cut back, 4 bases at V and 5 bases at J, with 26 bases in the middle. The germline CDR1 and CDR2 sequences are MNHEY and SVGAGI. The CDR3 sequence is 19 residues long. CDR3 DNA: TGTGCCAGCAGTTCCGACTCCAGACTCCGGGACTCACGGACCGGGGAGCTGTTTTTT. It codes for CASSSDSRLRDSRTGELFF.

This clonotype was counted many times. In a library made to pick up alpha chains, this beta chain is a stray read with a size that means little. V gene TRBV20-1 combines with J gene TRBJ2-2; D unclear. The ends were cut back, 6 bases at V and 2 bases at J, with 10 bases in the middle. Germline CDR1 reads DFQATT; CDR2 reads SNEGSKA (reference sequence). CDR3 size: 13 residues. The CDR3 region is CSARHANTGELFF. CDR3 nucleotides: TGCAGTGCCCGTCACGCAAACACCGGGGAGCTGTTTTTT.

Comments on this clonotype: This beta chain slipped into a library made for alpha chains as a stray read, so its size is not meaningful. The V gene is TRBV29-1, the J gene TRBJ2-5; no clear D gene. This CDR3 is built from 12 residues. Trimming pared 6 bases from V and 5 bases from J, leaving 13 bases between. Germline-derived CDR1 and CDR2 are SQVTM and ANQGSEA. CDR3 amino acids: CSVGQFGETQYF. In DNA, the CDR3 is TGCAGCGTGGGTCAGTTCGGGGAGACCCAGTACTTC.